The 23 T cell receptor beta chains below all came from one sample that was sequenced in a study of control samples from healthy donors and cancer patients. Generated by immunoSEQ multiplex PCR, the TCRdb table keeps only in-frame clones and is missing some. The profile shows around 48,000 clones, 93% of them singletons. Sequencing input: PBMCs. Receptor source: a woman in her forties or fifties with head and neck cancer.

The rearrangement uses TRBV6-5 and TRBJ2-5; TRBD2 matches 8 bases. There are 14 residues in the CDR3. The V gene's germline CDR1 is MNHEY and CDR2 SVGAGI. V lost 7 bases to trimming and J lost 8 bases; unmatched junction nucleotides: 12. The CDR3 loop is CASNKIPRGGTQYF. CDR3 nucleotides: TGTGCCAGCAATAAAATCCCCCGGGGGGGTACCCAGTACTTC.

In regard to this clone: This same CDR3 is encoded by further DNA sequences in the sample. V gene TRBV3-1 (or the pseudogene TRBV3-2) combines with J gene TRBJ1-1; possible D gene TRBD1, 5 bases. The ends were cut back, 3 bases at V and 5 bases at J, with 7 bases in the middle. CDR3 length: 12 residues. The germline V gene encodes CDR1 LGHDT and CDR2 YNNKEL (reference sequence). The CDR3: CASSHGGTEAFF. Written as DNA, the CDR3 is TGTGCCAGCAGCCACGGGGGGACTGAAGCTTTCTTT.

The rearrangement uses TRBV9 and TRBJ1-1; TRBD1 matches 10 bases. V shed 3 bases and J 1 base; nucleotides not matched to a gene: 9. CDR1 is SGDLS and CDR2 is YYNGEE in the germline V gene. This CDR3 is built from 17 residues. The CDR3 region has the DNA TGTGCCAGCAGCGCGACGACAGGGGGCGATTGGAACACTGAAGCTTTCTTT. Protein: CASSATTGGDWNTEAFF.

The V and J genes are TRBV4-3 and TRBJ2-3, with 12 bases lining up with TRBD2. This CDR3 is 18 amino acids long. From germline, CDR1 is LGHNA and CDR2 YSLEER. With V trimmed by 0 bases and J by 6 bases, 10 bases remained unmatched. The CDR3 loop reads CASSQDRVGTSGRDTQYF. In nucleotides, the CDR3 is TGCGCCAGCAGCCAAGATAGGGTTGGGACTAGCGGGCGGGATACGCAGTATTTT.

The chain combines TRBV28 with TRBJ2-5; D is unresolved. Germline V lookup: CDR1 MDHEN, CDR2 SYDVKM. CDR3 length equals 14 residues. With 5 bases removed from V and 5 bases from J, the gap between germline ends came to 15 bases. This CDR3 is CASSSTLPRETQYF. The DNA of the CDR3 is TGTGCCAGCAGTAGCACTCTCCCGAGGGAGACCCAGTACTTC.

V gene TRBV30 combines with J gene TRBJ1-4, with TRBD1 identical over 10 bases. The CDR3 runs to 13 residues. CDR1 and CDR2 from the germline V gene are GTSNPN and SVGIG (reference sequence). V lost 5 bases, J lost 8 bases, and 5 bases stayed unmatched. CDR3 loop: CAWGTGVREKLFF. The CDR3 bases are TGTGCCTGGGGGACAGGGGTTAGAGAAAAACTGTTTTTT.

V is TRBV3-1 (or the pseudogene TRBV3-2) and J is TRBJ2-7, with TRBD2 as a possible D gene (6 bases). The V end lost 4 bases, the J end lost 3 bases, and 19 bases lay between the germline ends. Germline CDR1 and CDR2: LGHDT and YNNKEL (reference sequence). The CDR3 is made up of 16 amino acids. This CDR3 reads CASSPRAGGRIYEQYF. The CDR3 bases are TGTGCCAGCAGCCCTCGCGCCGGAGGGCGCATCTACGAGCAGTACTTC.

This clone was found once. The chain employs TRBV5-4 and TRBJ2-5; D call uncertain. This CDR3 is 13 amino acids long. V was cut by 2 bases and J by 2 bases, with 7 bases left in between. CDR1 is SGHNT, CDR2 YYREEE, per germline (reference sequence). The DNA of the CDR3 is TGTGCCAGCAGCTTTCCAGGACAAGAGACCCAGTACTTC. It is translated as CASSFPGQETQYF.

This chain connects TRBV7-9 to TRBJ2-3; TRBD2 might be the D (7 bases). The V end was cut by 5 bases, the J end by 9 bases, with 27 bases between. Germline V gives CDR1 SEHNR, CDR2 FQNEAQ (reference sequence). The CDR3 is 17 residues long. Here the CDR3 reads CASSPLLGGGPTGTQYF. DNA for the CDR3: TGTGCCAGCAGCCCCCTTCTGGGGGGAGGGCCAACAGGGACGCAGTATTTT.

This chain joins TRBV24-1 and TRBJ2-2; TRBD1 agrees at 11 bases. This CDR3 region has 16 residues. Germline CDR1 KGHDR, CDR2 SFDVKD. Trimming at V came to 4 bases and at J to 7 bases, leaving 7 bases not matched to a gene. The CDR3 nucleotides read TGTGCCACCAGTGACCGTGGACAGGGGGCTGGCGGGGAGCTGTTTTTT. This encodes CATSDRGQGAGGELFF.

The chain combines TRBV5-6 with TRBJ1-5; perhaps TRBD1 as D (6 bases). The CDR3 covers 18 residues. CDR1 and CDR2 from the germline V gene are SGHDT and YYEEEE. V was shortened by 3 bases and J by 0 bases, with 19 bases between the two germline ends. The CDR3 coding sequence is TGTGCCAGCAGCTCCCAGGGGAGGGACCATTATAGCAATCAGCCCCAGCATTTT. Amino acids: CASSSQGRDHYSNQPQHF. Full variable domain (rest looked up from reference TRBV5-6 and TRBJ1-5): DAGVTQSPTHLIKTRGQQVTLRCSPKSGHDTVSWYQQALGQGPQFIFQYYEEEERQRGNFPDRFSGHQFPNYSSELNVNALLLGDSALYLCASSSQGRDHYSNQPQHFGDGTRLSIL.

The V call is TRBV9, the J call TRBJ1-1, with TRBD1 matching 7 bases. The germline V gene encodes CDR1 SGDLS and CDR2 YYNGEE. The CDR3 length is 17 residues. With 0 bases clipped from V and 5 bases from J, the junction kept 13 bases outside the gene matches. CDR3 nucleotides: TGTGCCAGCAGCGTAGAGGAGACAGGGAATATGGTGACTGAAGCTTTCTTT. This sequence encodes CASSVEETGNMVTEAFF.

The CDR3 DNA follows: TGTGCCTGGACCGACGACAGCAGTCCTTACGAGCAGTACTTC. As protein: CAWTDDSSPYEQYF. The chain carries TRBV30 and TRBJ2-7; possibly TRBD1 for D (5 bases). CDR1 GTSNPN and CDR2 SVGIG come from the germline V gene (reference sequence). CDR3 length: 14 residues. The V end was cut by 4 bases, the J end by 4 bases, with 17 bases between.

This clone appeared once. The chain carries TRBV3-1 (or the pseudogene TRBV3-2) and TRBJ1-5; D is perhaps TRBD1 (6 bases). Trimming pared 4 bases from V and 2 bases from J, leaving 12 bases between. The CDR3 length is 15 residues. CDR1 is LGHDT, CDR2 YNNKEL, per germline (reference sequence). CDR3 sequence (DNA): TGTGCCAGCAGCCTCTCGGCAGGGGGCAATCAGCCCCAGCATTTT. It specifies CASSLSAGGNQPQHF.

The chain carries TRBV7-9 and TRBJ1-4; 8 bases map to TRBD1. Germline V gene sequence: CDR1 SEHNR, CDR2 FQNEAQ (reference sequence). The junction had 6 bases not matched to a gene; V was cut back by 4 bases and J by 8 bases. The CDR3 runs to 14 residues. The CDR3 DNA is TGTGCCAGCAGCTCCGGACAGGGTGAGGAAAAACTGTTTTTT. It yields the protein CASSSGQGEEKLFF. Full variable domain (remainder filled in from reference TRBV7-9 and TRBJ1-4): DTGVSQNPRHKITKRGQNVTFRCDPISEHNRLYWYRQTLGQGPEFLTYFQNEAQLEKSRLLSDRFSAERPKGSFSTLEIQRTEQGDSAMYLCASSSGQGEEKLFFGSGTQLSVL.

The chain is built from TRBV29-1 and TRBJ1-2, with D uncertain. CDR1 and CDR2 (germline): SQVTM, ANQGSEA. The CDR3 totals 16 residues. Trimming pared 4 bases from V and 6 bases from J, leaving 24 bases between. This CDR3 reads CSVATHWAALSDGYTF. In DNA form, the CDR3 reads TGCAGCGTTGCAACCCACTGGGCTGCCCTCTCTGATGGCTACACCTTC.

V usage is TRBV5-1 and J usage is TRBJ1-1, with D perhaps matching TRBD1 (6 bases). The CDR3 is 16 amino acids. Trimming took off 0 bases at V and 0 bases at J, with 12 bases between the two ends. Germline V gives CDR1 SGHRS, CDR2 YFSETQ. CDR3 coding DNA: TGCGCCAGCAGCTTGGTAGTTGGGGGCCTGAACACTGAAGCTTTCTTT. Its translation: CASSLVVGGLNTEAFF.

V and J are TRBV7-6 and TRBJ2-1, with 7 nucleotides matching TRBD1. CDR3 length: 16 residues. Germline V lookup: CDR1 SGHVS, CDR2 FNYEAQ. V trimming: 2 bases; J trimming: 4 bases; junction bases outside the gene matches: 8. DNA of the CDR3: TGTGCCAGCAGCTTAAGGCAACAGGGGCCTTACAATGAGCAGTTCTTC. Translated: CASSLRQQGPYNEQFF.

For the CDR3, the DNA is TGTGCCAGCAGCTCTTCAGGGGGCTTCTACGAGCAGTACTTC. Residues: CASSSSGGFYEQYF. The chain has TRBV6-5 and TRBJ2-7, with 8 bases aligning to TRBD1. From germline, CDR1 is MNHEY and CDR2 SVGAGI. The CDR3 is 14 amino acids. After removal of 6 bases from V and 3 bases from J, the junction contained 7 bases not matched to a gene.

The V gene is TRBV2, the J gene TRBJ2-1, with TRBD2 matching 11 bases. The CDR3 runs 14 residues. The V gene's germline CDR1 is SNHLY and CDR2 FYNNEI. The V and J ends lost 4 bases and 8 bases, in that order; junction bases with no gene match: 4. The CDR3 spells CASSGVAGGDEQFF. CDR3 DNA sequence: TGTGCCAGCAGTGGGGTAGCGGGAGGGGATGAGCAGTTCTTC.

CDR3 region: CASSVALGSEQFF. CDR3 coding DNA: TGTGCCAGCAGCGTAGCTCTGGGCAGTGAGCAGTTCTTC. The chain is built from TRBV9 and TRBJ2-1, with D hard to call. Trimming shortened V by 0 bases and J by 9 bases, and 10 bases separated the two germline ends. CDR1 is SGDLS and CDR2 is YYNGEE in the germline V gene. The CDR3 has 13 amino acids.

The V and J genes are TRBV6-5 and TRBJ1-2; no clear D gene. The CDR3 runs 15 residues. Germline V gene data show CDR1 as MNHEY and CDR2 as SVGAGI. V gave up 4 bases and J gave up 0 bases, with 12 bases separating them. The chain's CDR3 is CASSFTRATNYGYTF. The CDR3 coding sequence is TGTGCCAGCAGTTTCACGCGGGCAACTAACTATGGCTACACCTTC.

This chain connects TRBV10-3 to TRBJ2-7; D unresolved. In germline, CDR1 is ENHRY, CDR2 SYGVKD. The CDR3 contains 14 residues. V gave up 4 bases and J gave up 0 bases, with 10 bases separating them. The CDR3 DNA reads TGTGCCATCAGTGTCGGCCCTAGCTCCTACGAGCAGTACTTC. Translating it yields CAISVGPSSYEQYF.